This entry features one TCR beta chain sequence. A 5'RACE reaction primed in the constant segment made cDNA libraries of TCR alpha and TCR beta, and these carried sample barcodes and UMIs. TCRdb reanalysed the 5' RACE reads using MiXCR and keeps one entry per CDR3 protein. The sample holds about 320,000 distinct CDR3 sequences, around 15% seen once. V lost 4 bases and J lost 3; bases outside the gene matches: 8. This CDR3 has 16 amino acids. Germline CDR1 SEHNR, CDR2 FQNEAQ (reference sequence). These data belong to a study of T-cell memory formation after mild COVID-19. The overall study: Each donor largely had its own TCR clusters.

V usage is TRBV7-9 and J usage is TRBJ1-3, with 8 bases that match TRBD1. Sequenced input: PBMCs or a T cell subset sorted from them (not recorded which). The receptor comes from a man between 18 and 35 years old who had mild COVID-19 (a few samples of this study predate the infection). Cell type and time point are not known. Written as DNA, the CDR3 is TGTGCCAGCAGCTACCGGACAGGGATTAGTGGAAACACCATATATTTT. Protein product: CASSYRTGISGNTIYF.